These 16 T cell receptor beta chains were all obtained from the same sample, sequenced in a study of T cells in Graves' hyperthyroidism and ophthalmopathy. The investigators amplified TCR beta CDR3 regions from RNA transcripts. HTBI primers were used for first-round RT-PCR of the TCR CDR3. TCRdb used MiXCR to reprocess the multiplex PCR reads, holding one entry per CDR3 protein. Seen here are 550,000 to 650,000 distinct CDR3 sequences, approximately 14% observed once, and the top ten hold 5.8%. Material: blood. The source is a woman under 40 with Graves' hyperthyroidism that later progressed to Graves' ophthalmopathy.

This clonotype was picked up many times. The chain uses TRBV7-3 and TRBJ1-5, with D unresolved. Between the trimmed V and J ends, which lost 3 bases and 5 bases, there was a span of 14 bases. The V gene's germline CDR1 is SGHTA and CDR2 FQGTGA. This CDR3 is 15 amino acids long. The CDR3 protein is CASSLASFWDQPQHF. The CDR3 DNA reads as TGTGCCAGCAGCTTGGCGTCTTTTTGGGATCAGCCCCAGCATTTT.

The genes are TRBV27 and TRBJ1-5, with D unclear. The CDR3 has 17 amino acids. Germline CDR1 MNHEY, CDR2 SMNVEV (reference sequence). The V end lost 6 bases, the J end lost 3 bases, and 21 bases lay between the germline ends. The CDR3 is CASRSIGSGIDNQPQHF. The CDR3 nucleotides are TGTGCCAGCAGAAGTATAGGGAGCGGGATAGACAATCAGCCCCAGCATTTT.

A note on this clonotype: It is likely a read error, because the conserved phenylalanine at the end of the CDR3 is missing. The chain is built from TRBV11-3 and TRBJ2-1; TRBD1 might be the D (6 bases). Trimming left V 5 bases short and J 3 bases short, with 14 bases between. The germline V gene has CDR1 SGHNT and CDR2 YENEEA. The CDR3 sequence is 15 residues long. This CDR3 is CASSPLTGIYNEQFI. CDR3 sequence (DNA): TGTGCCAGCAGCCCGTTAACAGGGATCTACAATGAGCAGTTCATC.

V usage is TRBV19 and J usage is TRBJ2-3; D call uncertain. Trimming shortened V by 4 bases and J by 1 base, and 6 bases separated the two germline ends. This CDR3 has 13 amino acids. Germline V lookup: CDR1 LNHDA, CDR2 SQIVND (reference sequence). In nucleotides, the CDR3 is TGTGCCAGTAGTAACGCGGGCACAGATACGCAGTATTTT. This sequence encodes CASSNAGTDTQYF. Combining the CDR3 with reference TRBV19 and TRBJ2-3 gives the whole variable domain DGGITQSPKYLFRKEGQNVTLSCEQNLNHDAMYWYRQDPGQGLRLIYYSQIVNDFQKGDIAEGYSVSREKKESFPLTVTSAQKNPTAFYLCASSNAGTDTQYFGPGTRLTVL.

This clonotype was seen more than once but under ten times. The rearrangement uses TRBV13 and TRBJ2-2; D unresolved. The CDR3 sequence is 15 residues long. Looked up from germline, CDR1 is PRHDT and CDR2 is FYEKMQ (reference sequence). The V gene lost 5 bases and the J gene lost 8 bases, with 18 bases spanning the gap. The CDR3 region is CASSPMAPSTGELFF. CDR3 in DNA: TGTGCCAGCAGCCCAATGGCCCCTTCCACGGGGGAGCTGTTTTTT.

This clonotype was recorded at least ten times. This sequence joins TRBV20-1 and TRBJ2-1; D gene ambiguous. Per the germline V gene, CDR1 is DFQATT and CDR2 is SNEGSKA (reference sequence). Trimming removed 2 bases at V and 0 bases at J, with 14 bases between. The CDR3 consists of 16 residues. The CDR3 region has the DNA TGCAGTGCTAGACCCGGAGAGACGAGCTCCTACAATGAGCAGTTCTTC. Its protein is CSARPGETSSYNEQFF.

This clonotype was counted ten times or more. The chain is built from TRBV28 and TRBJ2-1, with D maybe TRBD1 (5 bases). V was pared by 6 bases and J by 4 bases, with 16 bases between. Germline V gene data show CDR1 as MDHEN and CDR2 as SYDVKM. The CDR3 is made up of 15 amino acids. CDR3 in amino acids: CASRPRQRRYNEQFF. In DNA form, the CDR3 reads TGTGCCAGCAGACCTAGACAGAGACGATACAATGAGCAGTTCTTC. Combining the CDR3 with reference TRBV28 and TRBJ2-1 gives the whole variable domain DVKVTQSSRYLVKRTGEKVFLECVQDMDHENMFWYRQDPGLGLRLIYFSYDVKMKEKGDIPEGYSVSREKKERFSLILESASTNQTSMYLCASRPRQRRYNEQFFGPGTRLTVL.

This clonotype came up many times. The chain uses TRBV6-1 and TRBJ1-3, with 9 nucleotides matching TRBD1. This CDR3 region has 16 residues. The ends lost 7 bases at V and 3 bases at J; junction bases unmatched: 10. Germline values: CDR1 MNHNS, CDR2 SASEGT. The DNA for the CDR3 is TGTGCCAGCATTCGGACCACAGGGGGCGTTGGAAACACCATATATTTT. Protein: CASIRTTGGVGNTIYF.

The table lists this clonotype with a few counts. The germline gene is not matched at one end of the junction; a read error may be the cause. This rearrangement joins TRBV27 to TRBJ2-3; tentatively, D is TRBD1 (6 bases). Germline V gene sequence: CDR1 MNHEY, CDR2 SMNVEV (reference sequence). The length of the CDR3 is 12 residues. In DNA, the CDR3 is TGTGCCTGCAGTCCGAGGGGGGATACGCAGTATTTT. Protein product: CACSPRGDTQYF.

This clonotype was seen ten or more times. The CDR3, as DNA: TGTGCCAGCAGCCCCCGGGAGGGGCCTGGAAACACCATATATTTT. Translation gives CASSPREGPGNTIYF. V is TRBV12-3 or TRBV12-4 and J is TRBJ1-3; possible D gene TRBD1, 5 bases. The CDR3 sequence is 15 residues long. Trimming shortened V by 6 bases and J by 2 bases, and 14 bases separated the two germline ends.

This clonotype turned up a few times. The chain combines TRBV6-1 with TRBJ1-6; TRBD1 matches 9 bases. The CDR3 has 15 residues. Germline values: CDR1 MNHNS, CDR2 SASEGT. Trimming cost V 5 bases and J 8 bases; bases outside gene matches: 7. The CDR3 DNA follows: TGTGCCAGCAGTATCGGGACAGGGAGGGATTCACCCCTCCACTTT. It specifies CASSIGTGRDSPLHF.

This clonotype occurred many times. V gene TRBV12-3 or TRBV12-4 combines with J gene TRBJ2-2; D is undetermined. The CDR3 totals 19 residues. V lost 1 base and J 2 bases, leaving 20 bases between the germline ends. CDR3 loop: CASSLDRISPYTNTGELFF. DNA of the CDR3: TGTGCCAGCAGTTTAGACCGTATCTCACCTTACACCAACACCGGGGAGCTGTTTTTT.

This clonotype was picked up many times. The chain uses TRBV6-5 and TRBJ2-1; D not resolved. The V end lost 2 bases, the J end lost 1 base, and 15 bases lay between the germline ends. The CDR3 length is 17 residues. CDR1 MNHEY and CDR2 SVGAGI come from the germline V gene. For the CDR3, the DNA is TGTGCCAGCAGTTACGGAAACCGAGCGACGTCCTACAATGAGCAGTTCTTC. Amino acids: CASSYGNRATSYNEQFF.

This clonotype was found many times. The chain joins TRBV11-1 to TRBJ1-1; the D is unclear. V was trimmed by 5 bases and J by 0 bases, leaving 7 bases between them. CDR1 and CDR2 (germline): SGHAT, FQDESV (reference sequence). The CDR3 length is 13 residues. The CDR3 protein is CASSQEMNTEAFF. The CDR3 nucleotides are TGTGCCAGCAGCCAGGAGATGAACACTGAAGCTTTCTTT. The whole variable domain, remainder taken from reference TRBV11-1 and TRBJ1-1, is EAEVAQSPRYKITEKSQAVAFWCDPISGHATLYWYRQILGQGPELLVQFQDESVVDDSQLPKDRFSAERLKGVDSTLKIQPAELGDSAMYLCASSQEMNTEAFFGQGTRLTVV.

This clonotype was counted at least ten times. V is TRBV12-3 or TRBV12-4 and J is TRBJ2-3; D is uncertain. The V end lost 6 bases, the J end lost 3 bases, and 13 bases lay between the germline ends. This CDR3 spans 14 amino acids. CDR3 sequence: CASSTSPRTDTQYF. The CDR3, as DNA: TGTGCCAGCAGCACATCTCCCCGGACAGATACGCAGTATTTT.

This clonotype was counted many times. V and J are TRBV2 and TRBJ2-1; maybe TRBD2 (6 bases). Germline CDR1 reads SNHLY; CDR2 reads FYNNEI. The CDR3 has 15 amino acids. The germline V and J ends were trimmed by 5 bases and 1 base, with 12 bases remaining between them. The CDR3 loop reads CASSPPSESYNEQFF. Written as DNA, the CDR3 is TGTGCCAGCAGTCCGCCTAGCGAGTCCTACAATGAGCAGTTCTTC.